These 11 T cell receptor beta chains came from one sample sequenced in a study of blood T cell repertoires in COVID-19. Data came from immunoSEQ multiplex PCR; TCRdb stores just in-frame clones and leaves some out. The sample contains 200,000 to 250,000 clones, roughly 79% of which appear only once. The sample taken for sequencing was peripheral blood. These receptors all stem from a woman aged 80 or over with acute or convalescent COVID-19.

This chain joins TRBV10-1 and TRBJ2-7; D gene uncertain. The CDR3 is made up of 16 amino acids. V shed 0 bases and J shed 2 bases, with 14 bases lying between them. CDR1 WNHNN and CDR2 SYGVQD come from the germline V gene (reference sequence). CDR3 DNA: TGCGCCAGCAGTGAGTCCGACTTTACCGCTGCCTACGAGCAGTACTTC. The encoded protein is CASSESDFTAAYEQYF.

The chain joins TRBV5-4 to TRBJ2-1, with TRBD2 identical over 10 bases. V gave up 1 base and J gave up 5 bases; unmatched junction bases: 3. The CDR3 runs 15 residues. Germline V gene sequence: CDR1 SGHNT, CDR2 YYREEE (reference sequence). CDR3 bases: TGTGCCAGCAGCTTGACTAGCGGGACCAACAATGAGCAGTTCTTC. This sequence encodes CASSLTSGTNNEQFF.

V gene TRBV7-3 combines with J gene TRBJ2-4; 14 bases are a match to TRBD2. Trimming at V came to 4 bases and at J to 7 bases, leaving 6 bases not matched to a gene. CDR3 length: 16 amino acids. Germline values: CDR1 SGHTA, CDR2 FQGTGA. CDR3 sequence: CASSSGLAGAGNIQYF. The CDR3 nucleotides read TGTGCCAGCAGCTCGGGACTAGCGGGGGCCGGGAACATTCAGTACTTC.

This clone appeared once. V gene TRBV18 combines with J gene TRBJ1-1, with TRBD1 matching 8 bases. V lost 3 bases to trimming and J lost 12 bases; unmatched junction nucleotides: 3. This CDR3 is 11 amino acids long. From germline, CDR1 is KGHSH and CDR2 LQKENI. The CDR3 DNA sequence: TGTGCCAGCTCACCGGGACAGGCTTCTTTCTTT. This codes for CASSPGQASFF.

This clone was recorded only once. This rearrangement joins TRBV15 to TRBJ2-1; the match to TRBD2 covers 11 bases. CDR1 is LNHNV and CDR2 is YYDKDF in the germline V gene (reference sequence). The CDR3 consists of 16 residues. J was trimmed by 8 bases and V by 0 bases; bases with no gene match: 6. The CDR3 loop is CATSREVAGGRDEQFF. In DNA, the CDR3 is TGTGCCACCAGCAGAGAGGTAGCGGGAGGGAGGGATGAGCAGTTCTTC.

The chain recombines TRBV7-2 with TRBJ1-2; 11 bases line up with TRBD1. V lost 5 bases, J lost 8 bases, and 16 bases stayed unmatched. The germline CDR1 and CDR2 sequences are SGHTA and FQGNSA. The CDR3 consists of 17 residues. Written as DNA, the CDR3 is TGTGCCAGCAGCCTTAATCACCTTCGGACAGGGGGCTCAGGCTACACCTTC. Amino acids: CASSLNHLRTGGSGYTF. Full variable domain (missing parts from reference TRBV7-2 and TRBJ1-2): GAGVSQSPSNKVTEKGKDVELRCDPISGHTALYWYRQSLGQGLEFLIYFQGNSAPDKSGLPSDRFSAERTGGSVSTLTIQRTQQEDSAVYLCASSLNHLRTGGSGYTFGSGTRLTVV.

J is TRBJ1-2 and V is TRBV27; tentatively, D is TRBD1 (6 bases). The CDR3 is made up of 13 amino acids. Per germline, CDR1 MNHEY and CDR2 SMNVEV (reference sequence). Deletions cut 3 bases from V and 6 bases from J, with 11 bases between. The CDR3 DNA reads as TGTGCCAGCAGTTTTAACAGGGCAGATGGCTACACCTTC. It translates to CASSFNRADGYTF.

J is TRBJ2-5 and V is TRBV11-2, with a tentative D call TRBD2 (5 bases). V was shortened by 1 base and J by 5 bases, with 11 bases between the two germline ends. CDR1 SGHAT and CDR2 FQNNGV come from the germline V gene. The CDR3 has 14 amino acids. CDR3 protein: CASSLGFPGETQYF. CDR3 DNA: TGTGCCAGCAGCTTAGGCTTCCCGGGGGAGACCCAGTACTTC.

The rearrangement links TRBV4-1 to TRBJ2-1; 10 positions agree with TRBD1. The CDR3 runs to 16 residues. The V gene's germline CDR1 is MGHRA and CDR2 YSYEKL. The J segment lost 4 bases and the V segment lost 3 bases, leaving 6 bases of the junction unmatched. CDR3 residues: CASSHPGQGFYNEQFF. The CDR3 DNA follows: TGCGCCAGCAGCCACCCGGGACAGGGGTTTTACAATGAGCAGTTCTTC.

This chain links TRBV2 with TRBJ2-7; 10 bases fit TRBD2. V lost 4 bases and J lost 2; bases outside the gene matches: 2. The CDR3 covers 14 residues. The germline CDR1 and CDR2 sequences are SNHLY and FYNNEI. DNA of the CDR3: TGTGCCAGCAGTGTCAGCGGGAGGGCCTACGAGCAGTACTTC. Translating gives CASSVSGRAYEQYF.

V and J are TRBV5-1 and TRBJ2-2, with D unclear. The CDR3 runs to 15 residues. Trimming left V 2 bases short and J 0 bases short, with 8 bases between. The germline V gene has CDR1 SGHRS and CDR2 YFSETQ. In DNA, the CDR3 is TGCGCCAGCAGCTTTAGGCGGCCGAACACCGGGGAGCTGTTTTTT. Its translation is CASSFRRPNTGELFF.